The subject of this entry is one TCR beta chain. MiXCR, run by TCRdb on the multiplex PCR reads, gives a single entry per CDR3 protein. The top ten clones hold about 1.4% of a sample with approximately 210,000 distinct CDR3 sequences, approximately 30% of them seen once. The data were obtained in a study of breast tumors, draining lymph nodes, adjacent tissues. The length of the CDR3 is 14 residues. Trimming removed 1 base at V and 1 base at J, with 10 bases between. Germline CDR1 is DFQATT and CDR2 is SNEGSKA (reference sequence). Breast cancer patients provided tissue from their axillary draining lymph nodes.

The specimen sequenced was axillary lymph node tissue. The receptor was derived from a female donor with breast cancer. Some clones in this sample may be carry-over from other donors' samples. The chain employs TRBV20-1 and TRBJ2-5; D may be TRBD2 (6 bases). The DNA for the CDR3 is TGCAGTGCTAGAGTGGGGGGAGGCCAAGAGACCCAGTACTTC. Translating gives CSARVGGGQETQYF.